This T cell receptor beta chain was identified during a study of graft-versus-host responses after intestinal transplantation. CDR1 is MNHEY and CDR2 is SVGAGI in the germline V gene. The CDR3 contains 13 residues. V lost 1 base and J lost 5, with 8 bases in between. Profiling relied on immunoSEQ multiplex PCR, and the TCRdb table lists in-frame clones only, not all of them. The data contain roughly 97,000 clones, roughly 87% of them singletons. A remark on this clone: What it binds is not known.

The study's findings and limits: The study associated peak circulating GvH clone levels with early post-transplant HvG declines. GvH clones were found in recipient marrow; some appeared first in ileum or blood.

The receptor's source is a human donor who received an intestinal transplant. The source material was unstimulated CD4+ T cells sorted from spleen or lymph node cells, sampled before intestinal transplant. The rearrangement joins TRBV6-5 to TRBJ1-1, with no clear D. The CDR3: CASSYYGDTEAFF. The DNA of the CDR3 is TGTGCCAGCAGTTACTATGGGGATACTGAAGCTTTCTTT.